Detailed here is one T cell receptor (beta chain). Antigen: not known. The CDR3 covers 14 residues. The germline V and J ends were trimmed by 1 base and 5 bases, with 11 bases remaining between them. Germline V gives CDR1 LNHNV, CDR2 YYDKDF (reference sequence). The data were taken from a study of OX40 agonist ivuxolimab in advanced cancers. On the study more broadly: Ivuxolimab is an agonistic anti-OX40 (CD134) antibody, and patients were treated with it. Points from the study as a whole: Normalized T-cell clonal expansion was also low in some nonresponders. Expanded peripheral T cells had an undetermined antigen specificity.

Assay: immunoSEQ multiplex PCR; the TCRdb copy retains only in-frame clones and omits some. In the table there are some 66,000 clones, 85% of which are singletons. The chain carries TRBV15 and TRBJ1-2; the D is unclear. Source: CD4+ or CD8+ T cells sorted from blood, taken in a trial of the OX40 agonist ivuxolimab. This receptor was taken from an adult with an advanced solid tumor such as melanoma, head and neck, liver or kidney cancer. CDR3 sequence: CATSRADTGYGYTF. The CDR3 DNA is TGTGCCACCAGCAGAGCCGACACGGGGTATGGCTACACCTTC.